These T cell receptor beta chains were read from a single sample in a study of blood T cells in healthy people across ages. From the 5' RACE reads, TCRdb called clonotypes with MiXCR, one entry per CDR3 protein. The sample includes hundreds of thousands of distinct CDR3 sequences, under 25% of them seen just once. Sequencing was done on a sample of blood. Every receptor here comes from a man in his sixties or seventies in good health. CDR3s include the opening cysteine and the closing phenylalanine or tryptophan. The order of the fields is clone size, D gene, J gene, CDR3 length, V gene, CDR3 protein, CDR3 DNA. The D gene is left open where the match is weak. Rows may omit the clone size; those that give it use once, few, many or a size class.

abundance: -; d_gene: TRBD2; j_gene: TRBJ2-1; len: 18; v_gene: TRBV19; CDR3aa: CASSIDNSGSLSYNEQFF; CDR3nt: TGTGCCAGTAGTATAGACAATAGCGGGAGCCTCTCCTACAATGAGCAGTTCTTC
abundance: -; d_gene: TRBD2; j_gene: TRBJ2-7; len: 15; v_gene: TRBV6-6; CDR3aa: CASSYVPGGPYEQYF; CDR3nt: TGTGCCAGCAGTTACGTTCCGGGAGGCCCCTACGAGCAGTACTTC
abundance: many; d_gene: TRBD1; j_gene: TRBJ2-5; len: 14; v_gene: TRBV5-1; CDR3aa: CASSPRTGQETQYF; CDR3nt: TGTGCCAGCAGTCCTCGGACAGGACAAGAGACCCAGTACTTC
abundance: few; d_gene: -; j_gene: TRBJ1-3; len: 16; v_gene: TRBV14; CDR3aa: CASSQVPGAAGNTIYF; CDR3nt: TGTGCCAGCAGCCAAGTCCCCGGGGCGGCTGGAAACACCATATATTTT
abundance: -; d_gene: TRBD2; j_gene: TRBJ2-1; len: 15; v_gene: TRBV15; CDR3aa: CATKLAAGGLYEQFF; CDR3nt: TGTGCCACTAAACTAGCTGCGGGAGGGCTCTATGAGCAGTTCTTC
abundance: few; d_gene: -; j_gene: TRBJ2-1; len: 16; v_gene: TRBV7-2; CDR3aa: CASGLEVLLKPNEQFF; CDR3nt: TGTGCCAGCGGCTTAGAGGTACTCCTGAAGCCCAATGAGCAGTTCTTC
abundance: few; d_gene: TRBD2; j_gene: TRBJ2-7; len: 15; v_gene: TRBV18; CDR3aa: CASSPGLAGTHEQYF; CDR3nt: TGTGCCAGCTCACCCGGACTAGCGGGGACCCACGAGCAGTACTTC
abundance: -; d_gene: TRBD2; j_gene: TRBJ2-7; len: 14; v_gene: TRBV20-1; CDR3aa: CSARLAGAVYEQYF; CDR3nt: TGCAGTGCTAGACTAGCGGGAGCCGTTTACGAGCAGTACTTC
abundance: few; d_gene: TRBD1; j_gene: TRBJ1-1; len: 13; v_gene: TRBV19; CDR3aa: CASNGQGYTEAFF; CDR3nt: TGTGCCAGTAACGGACAGGGTTACACTGAAGCTTTCTTT
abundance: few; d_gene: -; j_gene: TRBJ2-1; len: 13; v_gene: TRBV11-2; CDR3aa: CASSTNRYNEQFF; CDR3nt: TGTGCCAGCAGCACAAACAGGTACAATGAGCAGTTCTTC
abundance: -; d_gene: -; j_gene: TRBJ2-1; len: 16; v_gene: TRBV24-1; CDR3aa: CATSDNRGGIYNEQFF; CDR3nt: TGTGCCACCAGTGATAACAGGGGGGGAATCTACAATGAGCAGTTCTTC
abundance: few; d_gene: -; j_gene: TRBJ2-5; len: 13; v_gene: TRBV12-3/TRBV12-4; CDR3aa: CASTLDTGKTQYF; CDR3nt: TGTGCCAGCACCCTAGACACGGGAAAGACCCAGTACTTC
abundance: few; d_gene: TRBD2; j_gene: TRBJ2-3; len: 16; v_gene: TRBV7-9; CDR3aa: CASSSLAGVYTDTQYF; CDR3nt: TGTGCCAGCAGCTCTTTAGCGGGAGTGTACACAGATACGCAGTATTTT
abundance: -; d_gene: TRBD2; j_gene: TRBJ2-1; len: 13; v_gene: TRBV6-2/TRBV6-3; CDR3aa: CASIGSGRHEQFF; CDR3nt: TGTGCCAGCATCGGTAGCGGGAGACATGAGCAGTTCTTC
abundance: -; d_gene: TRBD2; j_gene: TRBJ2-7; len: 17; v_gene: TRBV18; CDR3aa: CASSPGVGAGGSSEQYF; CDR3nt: TGTGCCAGCTCACCAGGAGTGGGAGCGGGAGGATCGTCCGAGCAGTACTTC
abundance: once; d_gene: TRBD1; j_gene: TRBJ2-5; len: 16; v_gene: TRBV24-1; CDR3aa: CATSDLRTGRGETQYF; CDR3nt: TGTGCCACCAGTGATTTACGGACAGGGAGAGGAGAGACCCAGTACTTC
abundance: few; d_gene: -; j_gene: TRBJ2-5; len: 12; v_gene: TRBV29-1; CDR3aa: CSVENIKETQHF; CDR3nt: TGCAGCGTTGAGAACATTAAAGAGACCCAGCACTTC
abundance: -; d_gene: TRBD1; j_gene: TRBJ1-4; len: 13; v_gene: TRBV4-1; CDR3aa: CASTVRPGGRLFF; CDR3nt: TGCGCCAGCACCGTAAGACCAGGGGGGAGACTGTTTTTT
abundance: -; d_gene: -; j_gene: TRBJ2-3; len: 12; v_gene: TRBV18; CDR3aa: CASGGSTDTQYF; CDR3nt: TGTGCCAGCGGTGGTAGCACAGATACGCAGTATTTT
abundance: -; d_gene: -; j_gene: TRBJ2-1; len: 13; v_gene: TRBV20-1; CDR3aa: CSARDRIDAAQYF; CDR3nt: TGCAGTGCTAGAGATAGGATCGATGCAGCCCAATACTTC
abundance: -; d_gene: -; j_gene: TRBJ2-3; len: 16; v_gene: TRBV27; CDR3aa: CASRKSRGGLTDTQYF; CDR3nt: TGTGCCAGCAGGAAATCGCGTGGGGGACTCACAGATACGCAGTATTTT
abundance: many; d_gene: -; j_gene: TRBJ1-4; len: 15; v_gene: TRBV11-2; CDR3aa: CASSLQGFANEKLFF; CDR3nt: TGTGCCAGCAGCTTACAGGGGTTCGCTAATGAAAAACTGTTTTTT
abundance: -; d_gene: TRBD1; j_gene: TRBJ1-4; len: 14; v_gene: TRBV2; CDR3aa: CASLSGQGNEKLFF; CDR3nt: TGTGCCAGCCTATCGGGACAGGGGAATGAAAAACTGTTTTTT
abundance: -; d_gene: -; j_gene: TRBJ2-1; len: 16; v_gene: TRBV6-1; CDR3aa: CASSAMALISYNEQFF; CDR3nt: TGTGCCAGCAGTGCCATGGCCCTCATAAGCTACAATGAGCAGTTCTTC
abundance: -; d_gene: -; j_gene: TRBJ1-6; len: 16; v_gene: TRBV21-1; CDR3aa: CASSPGLENYNSPLHF; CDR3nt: TGTGCCAGCAGCCCGGGACTGGAGAATTATAATTCACCCCTCCACTTT
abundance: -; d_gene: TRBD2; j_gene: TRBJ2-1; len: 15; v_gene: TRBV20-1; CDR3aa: CSAHKASGRLDEQFF; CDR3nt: TGCAGTGCGCACAAGGCTAGCGGGAGATTGGATGAGCAGTTCTTC
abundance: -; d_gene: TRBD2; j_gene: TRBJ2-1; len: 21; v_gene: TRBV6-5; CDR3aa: CASSYLPLAGGREGYYNEQFF; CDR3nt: TGTGCCAGCAGTTACCTACCACTAGCGGGAGGGCGTGAGGGATACTACAATGAGCAGTTCTTC
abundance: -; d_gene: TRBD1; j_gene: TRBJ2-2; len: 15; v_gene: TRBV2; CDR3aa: CASSTDRAGTGELFF; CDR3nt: TGTGCCAGCAGTACGGACAGGGCGGGCACCGGGGAGCTGTTTTTT
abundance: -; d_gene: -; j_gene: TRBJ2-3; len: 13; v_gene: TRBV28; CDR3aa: CASSLLQPDTQYF; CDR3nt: TGTGCCAGCAGTTTATTACAGCCAGATACGCAGTATTTT
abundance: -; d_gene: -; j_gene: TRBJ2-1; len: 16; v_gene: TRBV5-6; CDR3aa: CASSTRNRAVYNEQFF; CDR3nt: TGTGCCAGCAGCACGCGCAACAGGGCCGTCTACAATGAGCAGTTCTTC
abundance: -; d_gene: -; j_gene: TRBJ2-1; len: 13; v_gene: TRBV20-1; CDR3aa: CSASGTLYNEQFF; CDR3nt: TGCAGTGCTTCCGGGACTTTATACAATGAGCAGTTCTTC
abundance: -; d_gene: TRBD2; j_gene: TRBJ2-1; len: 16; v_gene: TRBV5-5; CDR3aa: CASSLSPSREGREQFF; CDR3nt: TGTGCCAGCAGCTTGTCCCCTAGCCGGGAGGGCCGGGAGCAGTTCTTC
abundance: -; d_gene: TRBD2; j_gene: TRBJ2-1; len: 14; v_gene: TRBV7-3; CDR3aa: CASSPSGSVGEQFF; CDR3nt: TGTGCCAGCAGCCCTAGCGGGAGTGTTGGTGAGCAGTTCTTC
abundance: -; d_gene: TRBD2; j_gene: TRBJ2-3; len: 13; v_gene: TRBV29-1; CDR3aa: CSDQLAGADTQYF; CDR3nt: TGCAGCGATCAACTAGCGGGAGCAGATACGCAGTATTTT
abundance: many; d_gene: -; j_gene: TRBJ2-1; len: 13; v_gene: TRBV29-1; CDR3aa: CSVLPRAQGEQFF; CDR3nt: TGCAGCGTCCTGCCCAGGGCCCAAGGTGAGCAGTTCTTC
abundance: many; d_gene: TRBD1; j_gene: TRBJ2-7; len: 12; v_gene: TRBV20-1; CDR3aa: CSAMGQDYEQYF; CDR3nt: TGCAGTGCTATGGGACAGGACTACGAGCAGTACTTC
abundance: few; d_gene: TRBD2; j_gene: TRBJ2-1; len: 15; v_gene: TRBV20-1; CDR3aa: CSAGGGAGGHNEQFF; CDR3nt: TGCAGTGCAGGCGGAGGAGCGGGAGGGCACAATGAGCAGTTCTTC
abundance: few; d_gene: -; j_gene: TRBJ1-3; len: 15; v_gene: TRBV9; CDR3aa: CASSVDWDSGNTIYF; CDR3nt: TGTGCCAGCAGCGTAGATTGGGACTCTGGAAACACCATATATTTT
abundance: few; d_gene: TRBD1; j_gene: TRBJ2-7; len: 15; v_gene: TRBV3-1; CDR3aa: CASSQGQDRANEQYF; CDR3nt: TGTGCCAGCAGCCAAGGACAGGACAGGGCCAACGAGCAGTACTTC
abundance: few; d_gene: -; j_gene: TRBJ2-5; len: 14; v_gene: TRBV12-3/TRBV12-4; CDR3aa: CASRPRVYQETQYF; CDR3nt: TGTGCCAGCAGACCGAGGGTCTACCAAGAGACCCAGTACTTC
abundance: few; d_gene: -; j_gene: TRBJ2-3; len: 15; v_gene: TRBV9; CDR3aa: CASSVLVIGPDTQYF; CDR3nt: TGTGCCAGCAGCGTGCTCGTAATCGGCCCAGATACGCAGTATTTT
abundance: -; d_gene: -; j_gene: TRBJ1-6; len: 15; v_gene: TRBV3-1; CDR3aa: CASSQGPGEGSPLHF; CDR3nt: TGTGCCAGCAGCCAAGGCCCAGGGGAAGGGTCACCCCTCCACTTT
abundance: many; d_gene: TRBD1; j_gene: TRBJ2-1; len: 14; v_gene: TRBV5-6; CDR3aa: CASSLEGQMNEQFF; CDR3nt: TGTGCCAGCAGCTTGGAGGGACAGATGAATGAGCAGTTCTTC